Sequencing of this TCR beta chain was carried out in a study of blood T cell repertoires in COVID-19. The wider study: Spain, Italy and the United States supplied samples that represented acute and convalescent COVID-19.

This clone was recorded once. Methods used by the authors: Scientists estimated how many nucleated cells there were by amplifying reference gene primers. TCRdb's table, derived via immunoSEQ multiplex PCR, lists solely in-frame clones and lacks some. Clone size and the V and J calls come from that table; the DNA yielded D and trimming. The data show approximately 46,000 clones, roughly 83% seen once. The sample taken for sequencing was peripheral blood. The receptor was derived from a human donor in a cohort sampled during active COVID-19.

CDR3 amino acids: CASSPGNSAYEQYF. DNA for the CDR3: TGTGCCAGCAGCCCCGGGAACAGTGCCTACGAGCAGTACTTC. The chain uses TRBV7-2 and TRBJ2-7; possibly TRBD2 for D (5 bases). V gave up 5 bases and J gave up 2 bases, with 13 bases separating them. Germline values: CDR1 SGHTA, CDR2 FQGNSA. This CDR3 comprises 14 residues. Full variable domain (remainder filled in from reference TRBV7-2 and TRBJ2-7): GAGVSQSPSNKVTEKGKDVELRCDPISGHTALYWYRQSLGQGLEFLIYFQGNSAPDKSGLPSDRFSAERTGGSVSTLTIQRTQQEDSAVYLCASSPGNSAYEQYFGPGTRLTVT.